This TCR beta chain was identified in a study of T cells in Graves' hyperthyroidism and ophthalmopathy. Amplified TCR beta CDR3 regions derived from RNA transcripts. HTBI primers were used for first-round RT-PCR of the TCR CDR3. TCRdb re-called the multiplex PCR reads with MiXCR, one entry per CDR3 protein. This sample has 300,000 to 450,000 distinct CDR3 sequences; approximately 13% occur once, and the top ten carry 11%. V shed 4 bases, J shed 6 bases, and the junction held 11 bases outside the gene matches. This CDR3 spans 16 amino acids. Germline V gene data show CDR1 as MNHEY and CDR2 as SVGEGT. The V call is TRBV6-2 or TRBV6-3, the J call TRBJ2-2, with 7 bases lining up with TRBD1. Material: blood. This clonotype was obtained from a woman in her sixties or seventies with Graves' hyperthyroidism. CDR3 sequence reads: CASSLQGPWVPGELFF. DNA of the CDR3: TGTGCCAGCAGTTTACAGGGGCCCTGGGTGCCCGGGGAGCTGTTTTTT.